This T cell receptor beta chain derives from a study of blood T cell dynamics during melanoma immunotherapy. Whole-study context: Patients with metastatic melanoma got pembrolizumab or nivolumab-ipilimumab as first-line care.

This CDR3 region has 15 residues. Germline-derived CDR1 and CDR2 are SGHAT and FQNNGV. After removal of 4 bases from V and 4 bases from J, the junction contained 9 bases not matched to a gene. Time point denoted: week 3, after first cycle of checkpoint inhibitor. This clone appeared a single time. The protocol was immunoSEQ multiplex PCR, while the TCRdb copy is restricted to in-frame clones and leaves out a portion. The sample lists 6,000 or so clones, roughly 88% occurring once. The chain couples TRBV11-2 to TRBJ2-7; 8 nucleotides match TRBD1. Sample: blood, taken from a patient treated with checkpoint blockade. The TCR originated in a human donor with melanoma. CDR3 sequence: CASSSIGTGAYEQYF. The CDR3, as DNA: TGTGCCAGCAGCTCCATCGGGACAGGAGCTTACGAGCAGTACTTC.